Below, 32 T cell receptor beta chains from the same sample are listed, as sequenced in a study of T cell changes during pregnancy in multiple sclerosis. The repertoire was sequenced with immunoSEQ multiplex PCR; TCRdb's copy has only in-frame clones and lacks some. The sample gives over 70,000 clones, about 94% of which show up once; about 1.5% is in the top ten. Sequences were derived from peripheral blood, sampled in the first trimester of pregnancy. The source is a female donor in good health, enrolled as a control in a pregnancy study.

V usage is TRBV28 and J usage is TRBJ2-7; D possibly corresponds to TRBD1 (6 bases). The CDR3 totals 12 residues. Germline V gene data show CDR1 as MDHEN and CDR2 as SYDVKM. Deletions cut 5 bases from V and 1 base from J, with 6 bases between. This CDR3 is CASSTGSYEQYF. The CDR3 DNA follows: TGTGCCAGCAGTACAGGGTCCTACGAGCAGTACTTC. The variable domain in full, completed from reference TRBV28 and TRBJ2-7, reads DVKVTQSSRYLVKRTGEKVFLECVQDMDHENMFWYRQDPGLGLRLIYFSYDVKMKEKGDIPEGYSVSREKKERFSLILESASTNQTSMYLCASSTGSYEQYFGPGTRLTVT.

The genes are TRBV7-9 and TRBJ1-4; D is uncertain. Deletions cut 3 bases from V and 2 bases from J, with 10 bases between. Per the germline V gene, CDR1 is SEHNR and CDR2 is FQNEAQ (reference sequence). There are 15 residues in the CDR3. The CDR3 protein is CASSFGGVTNEKLFF. The CDR3 DNA reads as TGTGCCAGCAGCTTTGGCGGGGTTACTAATGAAAAACTGTTTTTT.

The chain uses TRBV27 and TRBJ2-2; TRBD1 matches at 8 bases. CDR1 is MNHEY, CDR2 SMNVEV, per germline (reference sequence). This CDR3 region has 17 residues. V was pared by 5 bases and J by 4 bases, with 12 bases of the junction left unmatched. CDR3 sequence: CASSHGPGTGVTGELFF. CDR3 nucleotide sequence: TGTGCCAGCAGTCACGGGCCTGGGACAGGAGTCACCGGGGAGCTGTTTTTT.

V gene TRBV6-5 combines with J gene TRBJ2-5; 12 positions match TRBD2. The junction had 7 bases not matched to a gene; V was cut back by 6 bases and J by 5 bases. Germline-derived CDR1 and CDR2 are MNHEY and SVGAGI. CDR3 length: 15 residues. CDR3 loop: CASSPGTSGFETQYF. In nucleotides, the CDR3 is TGTGCCAGCAGCCCCGGGACTAGCGGGTTCGAGACCCAGTACTTC.

This sequence joins TRBV5-1 and TRBJ2-2, with 9 bases lining up with TRBD2. Germline loops: CDR1 SGHRS, CDR2 YFSETQ. V lost 4 bases, J lost 3 bases, and 10 bases stayed unmatched. The CDR3 is 17 residues long. CDR3 in amino acids: CASSPLSGGAYTGELFF. DNA for the CDR3: TGCGCCAGCAGCCCGCTTAGCGGGGGAGCGTACACCGGGGAGCTGTTTTTT.

V gene TRBV7-9 combines with J gene TRBJ2-1, with D possibly being TRBD2 (8 bases). V lost 5 bases, J lost 7 bases, and 21 bases lay in between. Germline assignment: CDR1 SEHNR and CDR2 FQNEAQ (reference sequence). The CDR3 extends over 16 amino acids. CDR3 protein: CASSPGGAGAANEQFF. CDR3 coding DNA: TGTGCCAGCAGCCCAGGGGGAGCGGGAGCAGCGAATGAGCAGTTCTTC.

The chain has TRBV6-6 and TRBJ2-5; 7 bases align to TRBD1. Germline V gene sequence: CDR1 MNHNY, CDR2 SVGAGI (reference sequence). The CDR3 totals 13 residues. With 6 bases clipped from V and 1 base from J, the junction kept 2 bases outside the gene matches. The CDR3 DNA follows: TGTGCCAGCAGCCGGGACAGCCAAGAGACCCAGTACTTC. It codes for CASSRDSQETQYF.

The gene calls are TRBV10-3 and TRBJ2-1; 12 nucleotides line up with TRBD2. The germline gives CDR1 ENHRY, CDR2 SYGVKD. The CDR3 loop spans 18 amino acids. Germline trimming cut 6 bases from V and 6 bases from J; bases unmatched to any gene: 15. CDR3 amino acids: CAISPTDPGTSGPNEQFF. The CDR3 region has the DNA TGTGCCATCAGCCCCACCGATCCCGGGACTAGCGGGCCCAATGAGCAGTTCTTC.

The CDR3 here is CASSIEVGTKNYEQYF. CDR3 coding DNA: TGTGCCAGTAGTATAGAGGTTGGGACAAAGAACTACGAGCAGTACTTC. This rearrangement joins TRBV19 to TRBJ2-7; TRBD1 is a possible D gene (6 bases). The ends were cut back, 0 bases at V and 3 bases at J, with 15 bases in the middle. Looked up from germline, CDR1 is LNHDA and CDR2 is SQIVND (reference sequence). This CDR3 has 16 amino acids.

This clone appeared once. The rearrangement links TRBV2 to TRBJ2-7, with D perhaps matching TRBD2 (6 bases). Trimming took off 6 bases at V and 5 bases at J, with 20 bases between the two ends. From germline, CDR1 is SNHLY and CDR2 FYNNEI. The CDR3 has 15 amino acids. The CDR3 sequence: CASRDGTHVVHEQYF. CDR3 DNA sequence: TGTGCCAGCAGGGACGGGACTCACGTAGTCCACGAGCAGTACTTC. Based on the CDR3 plus reference TRBV2 and TRBJ2-7, the full variable domain is EPEVTQTPSHQVTQMGQEVILRCVPISNHLYFYWYRQILGQKVEFLVSFYNNEISEKSEIFDDQFSVERPDGSNFTLKIRSTKLEDSAMYFCASRDGTHVVHEQYFGPGTRLTVT.

The V gene is TRBV27, the J gene TRBJ1-5; TRBD1 aligns across 12 bases. The trim removed 2 bases at V and 2 bases at J, leaving 1 base unmatched. Per germline, CDR1 MNHEY and CDR2 SMNVEV (reference sequence). There are 16 residues in the CDR3. Written as DNA, the CDR3 is TGTGCCAGCAGTTTAGGGACAGGGGGCGGCAATCAGCCCCAGCATTTT. Protein product: CASSLGTGGGNQPQHF.

The rearrangement links TRBV11-3 to TRBJ2-6; D not resolved. The CDR3 sequence is 15 residues long. V was pared by 0 bases and J by 4 bases, with 7 bases between. Per the germline V gene, CDR1 is SGHNT and CDR2 is YENEEA. The CDR3 DNA sequence: TGTGCCAGCAGCTTAGACTCAACAGGGGCCAACGTCCTGACTTTC. It yields the protein CASSLDSTGANVLTF. Supplemented by reference TRBV11-3 and TRBJ2-6, the full variable domain reads EAGVVQSPRYKIIEKKQPVAFWCNPISGHNTLYWYLQNLGQGPELLIRYENEEAVDDSQLPKDRFSAERLKGVDSTLKIQPAELGDSAVYLCASSLDSTGANVLTFGAGSRLTVL.

This chain uses TRBV18 with TRBJ1-1, with D perhaps matching TRBD1 (6 bases). The CDR3 has 15 residues. Germline V gene data show CDR1 as KGHSH and CDR2 as LQKENI. V lost 4 bases, J lost 3 bases, and 15 bases lay in between. The CDR3 region has the DNA TGTGCCAGCTCACTACAACAGGGCCGACACACTGAAGCTTTCTTT. This sequence encodes CASSLQQGRHTEAFF.

This clone was counted once. J is TRBJ2-7 and V is TRBV30, with 9 bases matching TRBD1. In germline, CDR1 is GTSNPN, CDR2 SVGIG (reference sequence). The length of the CDR3 is 15 residues. V shed 0 bases and J 4 bases; nucleotides not matched to a gene: 7. The CDR3: CAWSVLTGGRYEQYF. The CDR3 DNA sequence: TGTGCCTGGAGTGTACTGACAGGGGGGAGGTACGAGCAGTACTTC.

The chain joins TRBV6-4 to TRBJ1-1, with D uncertain. The CDR3 is 13 residues long. Germline V gene lookup returns CDR1 MRHNA and CDR2 SNTAGT. V lost 4 bases and J 6 bases, leaving 12 bases between the germline ends. The CDR3 loop reads CASSVEVLSEAFF. DNA of the CDR3: TGTGCCAGCAGTGTAGAGGTACTCTCTGAAGCTTTCTTT.

This clone has a single count. The chain recombines TRBV30 with TRBJ2-4, with 9 bases matching TRBD1. The CDR3 contains 14 residues. After removal of 0 bases from V and 7 bases from J, the junction contained 4 bases not matched to a gene. Germline V gene sequence: CDR1 GTSNPN, CDR2 SVGIG (reference sequence). The CDR3 bases are TGTGCCTGGAGTGTAGGGACAGGGAGGAACATTCAGTACTTC. This sequence encodes CAWSVGTGRNIQYF.

The chain combines TRBV29-1 with TRBJ1-6, with D possibly being TRBD1 (6 bases). The CDR3 contains 13 residues. Germline CDR1 and CDR2: SQVTM and ANQGSEA. Trimming removed 5 bases from V and 8 bases from J, with 13 bases in between. CDR3 sequence: CSVRQDGDSPLHF. The DNA of the CDR3 is TGCAGCGTTCGACAGGACGGTGATTCACCCCTCCACTTT.

The chain couples TRBV5-1 to TRBJ2-7; 8 nucleotides match TRBD2. Losses at the gene ends were 3 bases for V and 2 bases for J; bases not matched to a gene: 1. The germline gives CDR1 SGHRS, CDR2 YFSETQ. CDR3 size: 13 residues. The CDR3 sequence is CASSSGGTYEQYF. The CDR3 nucleotides read TGCGCCAGCAGCTCGGGAGGGACCTACGAGCAGTACTTC.

The table lists this clone with a count of one. The chain couples TRBV5-1 to TRBJ2-1; 7 bases map to TRBD2. CDR3 length equals 14 residues. Trimming removed 0 bases from V and 7 bases from J; junction bases left unmatched: 4. Germline lookup yields CDR1 SGHRS and CDR2 YFSETQ. CDR3 nucleotide sequence: TGCGCCAGCAGCTTGGCGGGAGGAATAAATGAGCAGTTCTTC. Residues: CASSLAGGINEQFF.

The rearrangement joins TRBV7-9 to TRBJ2-7, with TRBD1 as a possible D gene (6 bases). Germline V gives CDR1 SEHNR, CDR2 FQNEAQ (reference sequence). V was shortened by 5 bases and J by 4 bases, with 18 bases between the two germline ends. This CDR3 contains 15 residues. The chain's CDR3 is CASSPQRRQAYEQYF. As DNA, the CDR3 is TGTGCCAGCAGCCCCCAGAGAAGACAGGCGTACGAGCAGTACTTC. Full variable domain (remainder filled in from reference TRBV7-9 and TRBJ2-7): DTGVSQNPRHKITKRGQNVTFRCDPISEHNRLYWYRQTLGQGPEFLTYFQNEAQLEKSRLLSDRFSAERPKGSFSTLEIQRTEQGDSAMYLCASSPQRRQAYEQYFGPGTRLTVT.

The rearrangement links TRBV27 to TRBJ2-2, with D perhaps matching TRBD1 (6 bases). Trimming removed 1 base at V and 1 base at J, with 13 bases between. The length of the CDR3 is 17 residues. In germline, CDR1 is MNHEY, CDR2 SMNVEV (reference sequence). DNA of the CDR3: TGTGCCAGCAGTTTATTCTTCCTGACAGGGAACACCGGGGAGCTGTTTTTT. Translating it yields CASSLFFLTGNTGELFF.

The chain joins TRBV9 to TRBJ1-3; a possible D gene is TRBD1 (6 bases). Germline-derived CDR1 and CDR2 are SGDLS and YYNGEE. V was pared by 0 bases and J by 0 bases, with 13 bases between. This CDR3 has 17 residues. This CDR3 is CASSVEGVKSSGNTIYF. The CDR3 coding sequence is TGTGCCAGCAGCGTAGAGGGGGTGAAGAGCTCTGGAAACACCATATATTTT.

The genes are TRBV15 and TRBJ2-5; 9 nucleotides align to TRBD1. From germline, CDR1 is LNHNV and CDR2 YYDKDF (reference sequence). This CDR3 is 16 amino acids long. V lost 0 bases to trimming and J lost 2 bases; unmatched junction nucleotides: 4. CDR3 in amino acids: CATSREIQGAQETQYF. The CDR3 coding sequence is TGTGCCACCAGCAGAGAGATACAGGGGGCTCAAGAGACCCAGTACTTC.

The chain carries TRBV2 and TRBJ2-7; 7 nucleotides align to TRBD1. Trimming cost V 6 bases and J 4 bases; bases outside gene matches: 0. Germline CDR1 and CDR2: SNHLY and FYNNEI. This CDR3 has 11 residues. The CDR3 sequence: CASSRGYEQYF. CDR3 coding DNA: TGTGCCAGCAGCAGGGGGTACGAGCAGTACTTC.

The chain employs TRBV11-3 and TRBJ2-5, with 8 bases identical to TRBD1. V lost 4 bases to trimming and J lost 2 bases; unmatched junction nucleotides: 6. CDR3 length: 15 amino acids. From germline, CDR1 is SGHNT and CDR2 YENEEA. CDR3 in amino acids: CASSSGQGTQETQYF. CDR3 bases: TGTGCCAGCAGCTCTGGACAGGGTACGCAAGAGACCCAGTACTTC. Supplemented by reference TRBV11-3 and TRBJ2-5, the full variable domain reads EAGVVQSPRYKIIEKKQPVAFWCNPISGHNTLYWYLQNLGQGPELLIRYENEEAVDDSQLPKDRFSAERLKGVDSTLKIQPAELGDSAVYLCASSSGQGTQETQYFGPGTRLLVL.

This chain uses TRBV6-1 with TRBJ2-7; D might be TRBD1 (6 bases). V dropped 5 bases and J dropped 4 bases, with 15 bases sitting between them. The germline CDR1 and CDR2 sequences are MNHNS and SASEGT. The CDR3 consists of 14 residues. CDR3 sequence reads: CASSSGTRNYEQYF. CDR3 nucleotides: TGTGCCAGCAGTTCCGGGACAAGGAATTACGAGCAGTACTTC.

The chain links TRBV20-1 to TRBJ2-3, with D tentatively TRBD2 (6 bases). Germline CDR1 and CDR2: DFQATT and SNEGSKA (reference sequence). This CDR3 comprises 10 residues. CDR3 in amino acids: CTRETGVEYF. The CDR3 DNA is TGCACCCGTGAAACGGGAGTCGAGTATTTT.

In nucleotides, the CDR3 is TGTGCCAGCAGTGAAACAGGGGGCGGCTACGAGCAGTACTTC. It yields the protein CASSETGGGYEQYF. The chain is built from TRBV25-1 and TRBJ2-7; 9 bases line up with TRBD1. Germline V lookup: CDR1 MGHDK, CDR2 SYGVNS. This CDR3 is 14 amino acids long. The J segment lost 3 bases and the V segment lost 2 bases, leaving 2 bases of the junction unmatched.

This chain connects TRBV18 to TRBJ1-1, with a possible D match to TRBD1 (6 bases). Trimming took off 6 bases at V and 0 bases at J, with 11 bases between the two ends. Germline CDR1 reads KGHSH; CDR2 reads LQKENI. CDR3 length: 14 amino acids. The CDR3 DNA reads as TGTGCCAGCTCTCATGACAGGATGAACACTGAAGCTTTCTTT. It translates to CASSHDRMNTEAFF. The complete variable domain, with remaining parts taken from reference TRBV18 and TRBJ1-1, reads NAGVMQNPRHLVRRRGQEARLRCSPMKGHSHVYWYRQLPEEGLKFMVYLQKENIIDESGMPKERFSAEFPKEGPSILRIQQVVRGDSAAYFCASSHDRMNTEAFFGQGTRLTVV.

The V and J genes are TRBV28 and TRBJ2-5, with D possibly matching TRBD2 (7 bases). Germline lookup yields CDR1 MDHEN and CDR2 SYDVKM. V lost 2 bases, J lost 3 bases, and 16 bases lay in between. This CDR3 is 16 amino acids long. CDR3 amino acids: CASSLRKGGGKETQYF. In DNA form, the CDR3 reads TGTGCCAGCAGTTTAAGGAAGGGGGGAGGGAAAGAGACCCAGTACTTC.

This chain joins TRBV7-2 and TRBJ1-3; D gene uncertain. V shed 5 bases and J shed 0 bases, with 17 bases lying between them. Germline CDR1 and CDR2: SGHTA and FQGNSA. The CDR3 runs 17 residues. The CDR3: CASSRRLDVLSGNTIYF. The CDR3 DNA follows: TGTGCCAGCAGCCGCCGACTCGACGTCCTCTCTGGAAACACCATATATTTT.

The chain combines TRBV5-4 with TRBJ2-3; D is possibly TRBD2 (6 bases). The CDR3 contains 14 residues. V was clipped by 2 bases and J by 0 bases, with 7 bases between them. Per germline, CDR1 SGHNT and CDR2 YYREEE (reference sequence). The CDR3 sequence: CASSFGSSTDTQYF. In DNA, the CDR3 is TGTGCCAGCAGCTTCGGGAGTAGCACAGATACGCAGTATTTT.